What follows is one T cell receptor (beta chain) and its context. These data originate in a study of T cells in localized non-small cell lung cancer. The protocol was immunoSEQ multiplex PCR, while the TCRdb copy is restricted to in-frame clones and leaves out a portion. The top ten hold roughly 5% of the sample, which has nearly 25,000 clones, approximately 83% seen once. This specimen was peripheral blood, taken before any cancer treatment. This sequence was found in a male donor at least 60 years old with stage II squamous cell lung carcinoma.

The CDR3 sequence is CASSTYLIAGTTDTQYF. CDR3 coding DNA: TGTGCCAGCAGCACTTACCTGATAGCGGGGACCACAGATACGCAGTATTTT. This chain links TRBV14 with TRBJ2-3, with TRBD2 matching over 8 bases. The CDR3 has 17 residues. V was clipped by 5 bases and J by 2 bases; unmatched bases: 12. CDR1 is SGHDN and CDR2 is FVKESK in the germline V gene.